A single TCR beta chain is shown here with its context. Its antigen is not yet known. One end of the junction is discordant with germline, which a read error may explain. These data come from a study of blood T cell repertoires in COVID-19 (dated by TCRdb to between 2020 and 2021). Concerning the study at large: Collaborator samples came from the United States, Italy and Spain and covered acute and convalescent phases of COVID-19. The prospective study material was composed of cDNA or gDNA derived from T cells, B-cell-depleted T cells, or PBMCs. The dataset comprised deeply sampled blood TCRbeta repertoires from subjects exposed to, actively infected with, or recovered from COVID-19. The repertoires were made available in a free public database intended to serve as a resource for research on the immune response to SARS-CoV-2. The samples were drawn from two sources: the first 160 participants of the ongoing ImmuneRACE study, and about 1,300 subjects contributed by 6 global collaborators. The sample metadata nearly always contained a de-identified subject ID, COVID-19 status, age in years and sex. Where available, HLA class I and class II types were taken from metadata supplied by the sample provider and were not determined by assay-based typing. Paper-wide results and their limitations: How much clinical and demographic metadata was included differed by source and by participant, and the metadata was provided uncurated.

TCRbeta CDR3 regions were amplified from genomic DNA by means of the immunoSEQ Assay, a bias-controlled multiplex PCR. Concerning the study's data processing: Within the assay, amplification of reference gene primers was used to estimate how many nucleated cells each sample contained. Sequence reads were collapsed and filtered to measure the absolute abundance of every unique TCRbeta CDR3 rearrangement. For each sample, productive Simpson clonality was calculated as the square root of Simpson's diversity index over productive rearrangements. Imported from immuneACCESS, the table was reduced by TCRdb to in-frame sequences with V and J called. These copies leave out some clones; in studies compared against another copy, an unresolved V gene accounts for under half, and the cause of the remainder is not known. From that table come the V and J calls and clone size; the DNA was used to work out D and trimming. This sample is represented by 180,000 or so clones; 70% to 90% of them were singletons. The ten largest make up under 3.5% of the sample.

The CDR1 and CDR2 encoded by the germline V gene are SGHDN and FVKESK. Measured from the cysteine to the phenylalanine, the CDR3 is 14 residues long. The read is trimmed to its CDR3 DNA, 42 bases read in frame from base 1. Collaborating institutions collected whole blood in K2EDTA tubes following their own protocols. For TCRbeta analysis, collaborators shipped samples as frozen whole blood, isolated PBMCs, or DNA extracted from either of those sample types. The sample was peripheral blood. The receptor was derived from a man in his 60s with acute or convalescent COVID-19. The rearranged segments are TRBV14 and TRBJ1-1, with TRBD1 as a weak D call on 6 bases. CDR3 region: CASRQWGQGTEAFF. The DNA reads as follows: TGTGCCAGCCGCCAGTGGGGGCAGGGCACTGAAGCTTTCTTT.